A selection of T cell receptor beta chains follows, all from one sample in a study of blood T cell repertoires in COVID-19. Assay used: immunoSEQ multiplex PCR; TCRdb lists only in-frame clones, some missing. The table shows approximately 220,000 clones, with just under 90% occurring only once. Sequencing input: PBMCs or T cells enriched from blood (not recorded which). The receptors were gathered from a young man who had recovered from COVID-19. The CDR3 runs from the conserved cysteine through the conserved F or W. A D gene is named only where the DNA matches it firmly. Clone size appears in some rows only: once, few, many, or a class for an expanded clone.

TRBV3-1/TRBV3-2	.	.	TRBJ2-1	CASSQDMASIEQFF	TGTGCCAGCAGCCAAGACATGGCTAGCATTGAGCAGTTCTTC
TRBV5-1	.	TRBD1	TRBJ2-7	CASSFTGGYEQYF	TGCGCCAGCAGTTTTACAGGGGGCTACGAGCAGTACTTC
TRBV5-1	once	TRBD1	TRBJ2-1	CASSFRDREDEQFF	TGCGCCAGCAGCTTCCGGGACAGGGAGGATGAGCAGTTCTTC
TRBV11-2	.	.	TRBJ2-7	CASSSGPARGSYEQYF	TGTGCCAGCAGCTCCGGGCCGGCCAGGGGATCCTACGAGCAGTACTTC
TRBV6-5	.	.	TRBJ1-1	CASSYPGTRNTEAFF	TGTGCCAGCAGTTACCCCGGGACAAGGAACACTGAAGCTTTCTTT
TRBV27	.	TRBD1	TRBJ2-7	CASSRDRGRYEQYF	TGTGCCAGCAGCCGGGACAGGGGGCGTTACGAGCAGTACTTC
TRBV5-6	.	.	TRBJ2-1	CASSDIADFYNEQFF	TGTGCCAGCAGCGATATAGCGGACTTCTACAATGAGCAGTTCTTC
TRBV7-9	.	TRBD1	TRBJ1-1	CASSPGRQGARGEAFF	TGTGCCAGCAGCCCCGGACGACAGGGGGCGCGGGGTGAAGCTTTCTTT
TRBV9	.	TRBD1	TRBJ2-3	CASSGRNRGRDTQYF	TGTGCCAGCAGCGGCCGTAACAGGGGGCGAGATACGCAGTATTTT
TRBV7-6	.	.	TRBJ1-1	CASSQTGTEAFF	TGTGCCAGCAGCCAGACAGGAACTGAAGCTTTCTTT
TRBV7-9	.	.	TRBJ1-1	CASSRGNTEAFF	TGTGCCAGCAGCCGAGGAAACACTGAAGCTTTCTTT
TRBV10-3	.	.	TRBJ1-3	CAISLQGEGAGNTIYF	TGTGCCATCAGTCTGCAGGGAGAGGGGGCTGGAAACACCATATATTTT
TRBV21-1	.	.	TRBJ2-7	CASSKVRYEQYF	TGTGCCAGCAGCAAAGTGCGCTACGAGCAGTACTTC
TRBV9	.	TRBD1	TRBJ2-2	CASSPRTGTGELFF	TGTGCCAGCAGCCCCAGGACAGGGACCGGGGAGCTGTTTTTT
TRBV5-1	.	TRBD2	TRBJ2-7	CASSLGLVAGGPSGYEQYF	TGCGCCAGCAGCTTGGGTCTGGTGGCGGGAGGGCCCTCAGGCTACGAGCAGTACTTC
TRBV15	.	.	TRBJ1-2	CATSREPPGAGVNYGYTF	TGTGCCACCAGCAGAGAACCCCCTGGGGCAGGGGTTAACTATGGCTACACCTTC
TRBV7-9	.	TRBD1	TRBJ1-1	CASSQGAGGAFF	TGTGCCAGCAGCCAGGGGGCAGGTGGAGCTTTCTTT
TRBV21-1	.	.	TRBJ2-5	CASSKGQKETQYF	TGTGCCAGCAGCAAAGGACAAAAAGAGACCCAGTACTTC
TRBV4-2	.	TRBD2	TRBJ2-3	CASSQAHFFSGGQADTQYF	TGTGCCAGCAGCCAAGCCCATTTTTTTAGCGGGGGCCAGGCAGATACGCAGTATTTT
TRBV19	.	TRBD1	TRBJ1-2	CASSTRTGIGYTF	TGTGCCAGTAGTACCCGGACAGGGATTGGCTACACCTTC
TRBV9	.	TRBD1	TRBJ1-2	CASSWLNRGRVYGYTF	TGTGCCAGCAGCTGGTTAAACAGGGGGCGCGTCTATGGCTACACCTTC
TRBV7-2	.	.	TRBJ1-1	CASSFGQDTEAFF	TGTGCCAGCAGCTTTGGACAAGACACTGAAGCTTTCTTT
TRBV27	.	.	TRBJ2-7	CASPVYEQYF	TGTGCCAGCCCAGTTTACGAGCAGTACTTC
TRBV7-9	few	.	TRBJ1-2	CASSLDGVIYGYTF	TGTGCCAGCAGCTTAGACGGTGTCATCTATGGCTACACCTTC
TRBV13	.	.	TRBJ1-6	CASSPRLDGPLHF	TGTGCCAGCAGCCCGAGACTGGATGGGCCCCTCCACTTT
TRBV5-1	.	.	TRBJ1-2	CASSLDVGAYGYTF	TGCGCCAGCAGCTTGGACGTCGGAGCCTATGGCTACACCTTC
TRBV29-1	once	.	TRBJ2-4	CSVEFADLAKNIQYF	TGCAGCGTTGAATTTGCAGATCTAGCCAAAAACATTCAGTACTTC
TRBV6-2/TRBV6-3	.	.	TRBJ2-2	CASSYLTGTGELFF	TGTGCCAGCAGTTACTTAACAGGGACCGGGGAGCTGTTTTTT
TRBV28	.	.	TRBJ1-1	CASSYPSTGYRGEAFF	TGTGCCAGCAGTTACCCATCAACAGGGTATAGGGGTGAAGCTTTCTTT
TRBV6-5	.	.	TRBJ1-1	CASLPREGWDTEAFF	TGTGCCAGCCTCCCACGGGAGGGATGGGACACTGAAGCTTTCTTT
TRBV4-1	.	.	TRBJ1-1	CASSRGGDTEAFF	TGCGCCAGCAGCCGAGGGGGGGACACTGAAGCTTTCTTT
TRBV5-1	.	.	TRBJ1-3	CASSLGTDNTIYF	TGCGCCAGCAGCTTGGGGACAGACAACACCATATATTTT